The T cell receptor beta chain described here comes from a study of cytomegalovirus exposure and HLA in healthy donors. At the level of the study: The roughly 700 first-cohort repertoires shared a platform with the approximately 120 validation repertoires, as reported in a later analysis. Study-level findings and limits: It was reportedly the case that the classifier diagnosed cytomegalovirus status with high specificity and sensitivity. There were 150 to 200 TCR beta chains listed as cytomegalovirus-associated.

Method: immunoSEQ multiplex PCR; TCRdb's copy keeps in-frame clones and lacks some. Of 150,000 to 200,000 clones in the sample, roughly three quarters were seen once. Trimming took off 0 bases at V and 3 bases at J, with 8 bases between the two ends. This CDR3 comprises 14 residues. The germline gives CDR1 SGHRS, CDR2 YFSETQ. A word on this clone: Its target is not known.

Specimen: PBMCs. The chain links TRBV5-1 to TRBJ2-3; D unclear. The receptor was derived from a woman aged 30 to 39 in good health and CMV-seronegative. Written as DNA, the CDR3 is TGCGCCAGCAGCTTGGACCCGGTGACAGATACGCAGTATTTT. The encoded protein is CASSLDPVTDTQYF.